This passage covers 7 T cell receptor beta chains from one sample sequenced in a study of monozygotic twins with cystic fibrosis (dated by TCRdb to about 2021). The library was made by the immunoSEQ multiplex PCR assay. TCRdb obtained this table from immuneACCESS and retained in-frame rearrangements with V and J assigned. These tables miss some clones; where compared with another copy, unresolved V genes account for less than half of the shortfall, and the remainder is unexplained. This sample has about 14,000 clones in its table, and 85% to 90% of those were observed once. The ten biggest clones cover 0.73% of the sample. The sample comprised blood. The receptor source for this set is a boy between 10 and 17 years old with cystic fibrosis.

This rearrangement joins TRBV15 to TRBJ2-7; D not certain. Trimming left V 8 bases short and J 6 bases short, with 17 bases between. CDR3 length: 13 amino acids. Germline CDR1 and CDR2: LNHNV and YYDKDF (reference sequence). In DNA form, the CDR3 reads TGTGCCACCGCGGCGGTCAAGTCGCGCGAGCAGTACTTC. This translates into CATAAVKSREQYF. Based on the CDR3 plus reference TRBV15 and TRBJ2-7, the full variable domain is DAMVIQNPRYQVTQFGKPVTLSCSQTLNHNVMYWYQQKSSQAPKLLFHYYDKDFNNEADTPDNFQSRRPNTSFCFLDIRSPGLGDTAMYLCATAAVKSREQYFGPGTRLTVT.

This clone was picked up a small number of times. The V call is TRBV9, the J call TRBJ2-3; D gene uncertain. The CDR3 spans 13 residues. CDR1 SGDLS and CDR2 YYNGEE come from the germline V gene. Trimming took off 2 bases at V and 2 bases at J, with 6 bases between the two ends. CDR3 loop: CASSVTVTDTQYF. CDR3 in DNA: TGTGCCAGCAGCGTGACTGTCACAGATACGCAGTATTTT.

The rearrangement uses TRBV6-1 and TRBJ1-2; D remains ambiguous. The germline V and J ends were trimmed by 6 bases and 4 bases, with 12 bases remaining between them. The CDR3 length is 13 residues. Germline values: CDR1 MNHNS, CDR2 SASEGT. The CDR3 coding sequence is TGTGCCAGCAGCGAGAATCGGATCTATGGCTACACCTTC. It is translated as CASSENRIYGYTF.

This sequence joins TRBV6-5 and TRBJ2-7; D might be TRBD2 (6 bases). Trimming cost V 4 bases and J 3 bases, with 13 bases left between them. CDR1 and CDR2 (germline): MNHEY, SVGAGI. The CDR3 length is 14 residues. This CDR3 reads CASSSTSSRYEQYF. The CDR3 bases are TGTGCCAGCAGTTCGACTAGTTCCCGCTACGAGCAGTACTTC.

The chain links TRBV7-3 to TRBJ1-2, with D possibly being TRBD1 (5 bases). V was cut by 0 bases and J by 5 bases, with 16 bases left in between. The CDR3 has 16 residues. Per germline, CDR1 SGHTA and CDR2 FQGTGA. In DNA form, the CDR3 reads TGTGCCAGCAGCTTAACCCCGACAGAGGACCGATATGGCTACACCTTC. Encoded protein: CASSLTPTEDRYGYTF. The full variable domain, rest sourced from reference TRBV7-3 and TRBJ1-2, is GAGVSQTPSNKVTEKGKYVELRCDPISGHTALYWYRQSLGQGPEFLIYFQGTGAADDSGLPNDRFFAVRPEGSVSTLKIQRTERGDSAVYLCASSLTPTEDRYGYTFGSGTRLTVV.

The CDR3 sequence: CAWSPIPIYEQYF. The DNA of the CDR3 is TGTGCCTGGAGTCCAATTCCGATCTACGAGCAGTACTTC. This chain links TRBV30 with TRBJ2-7, with D unclear. The ends were cut back, 2 bases at V and 3 bases at J, with 11 bases in the middle. The CDR3 contains 13 residues. Germline V lookup: CDR1 GTSNPN, CDR2 SVGIG (reference sequence).

This clone was seen just once. This chain joins TRBV11-2 and TRBJ1-4, with 9 bases identical to TRBD1. V shed 0 bases and J 7 bases; nucleotides not matched to a gene: 0. The CDR3 spans 14 residues. Germline CDR1 SGHAT, CDR2 FQNNGV. CDR3 loop: CASSLETGGEKLFF. The CDR3, as DNA: TGTGCCAGCAGCTTAGAGACAGGGGGTGAAAAACTGTTTTTT.